The rows below give T cell receptor beta chains drawn from one sample of a study of control samples from healthy donors and cancer patients. Produced via immunoSEQ multiplex PCR; TCRdb's table is partial and in-frame only. The sample yields 100,000 or so clones, more than 85% seen once. The sample consisted of blood. The source is a woman between 45 and 65 years old in good health. Both conserved end residues are part of each CDR3. A D gene is named only where the DNA matches it firmly. The size field is filled for only some rows; it gives once, few, many or a size class.

v_gene	j_gene	abundance	d_gene	CDR3nt	CDR3aa
TRBV7-9	TRBJ1-6	.	.	TGTGCCAGCAGCACAGGGAACAATTCACCCCTCCACTTT	CASSTGNNSPLHF
TRBV15	TRBJ1-4	.	TRBD1	TGTGCCACCAGCGGAGTGGTCGGGGACAGGCGGGGGGGAAGTGGAAAACTGTTTTTT	CATSGVVGDRRGGSGKLFF
TRBV7-3	TRBJ2-3	.	.	TGTGCCAGCAGCTTAAGCGGGGATACGCAGTATTTT	CASSLSGDTQYF
TRBV4-1	TRBJ1-2	.	TRBD1	TGCGCCAGCAGCCAAGACCCGACAGGGCTCTATGGCTACACCTTC	CASSQDPTGLYGYTF
TRBV4-1	TRBJ2-5	.	.	TGCGCCAGCAGCCAAGACAGGGGTGGCGAGACCCAGTACTTC	CASSQDRGGETQYF
TRBV18	TRBJ2-1	.	TRBD1	TGTGCCAGCTCCGGGACAGAGCTCAATGAGCAGTTCTTC	CASSGTELNEQFF
TRBV15	TRBJ2-2	.	.	TGTGCCACCAGCAGAGAACTACCGGGACACACGAACACCGGGGAGCTGTTTTTT	CATSRELPGHTNTGELFF
TRBV18	TRBJ2-3	few	TRBD1	TGTGCCAGCTCACCAAGGTCAGGGGGCCAGGCAGATACGCAGTATTTT	CASSPRSGGQADTQYF
TRBV4-2	TRBJ2-1	.	.	TGTGCCAGCAGCCAAGAGACTAACCCCTACAATGAGCAGTTCTTC	CASSQETNPYNEQFF
TRBV11-3	TRBJ2-7	few	TRBD2	TGTGCCAGCAGCTTAGGATATCTAGCGGGAGAAGACGAGCAGTACTTC	CASSLGYLAGEDEQYF
TRBV9	TRBJ2-7	.	.	TGTGCCAGCAGCCCAGGCTTCTACGAGCAGTACTTC	CASSPGFYEQYF
TRBV7-2	TRBJ1-2	.	.	TGTGCCAGCAGCGTCGACAGGACCTATGGCTACACCTTC	CASSVDRTYGYTF
TRBV19	TRBJ1-4	.	TRBD1	TGTGCCAGTAGTCGATCCCCGGGACAGGGTAATGAAAAACTGTTTTTT	CASSRSPGQGNEKLFF
TRBV3-1/TRBV3-2	TRBJ2-3	.	TRBD2	TGTGCCAGCAGCCCGACGACTAGCGGGGTCACAGATACGCAGTATTTT	CASSPTTSGVTDTQYF
TRBV6-6	TRBJ1-5	once	TRBD1	TGTGCCAGCAGTTCACAGGGGGCAGAGCAGCCCCAGCATTTT	CASSSQGAEQPQHF
TRBV2	TRBJ1-3	.	.	TGTGCCAGCAGGAAAAGGGGCGATTCTTCTGGAAACACCATATATTTT	CASRKRGDSSGNTIYF
TRBV6-2/TRBV6-3	TRBJ2-1	.	TRBD2	TGTGCCAGCAGTTACGAATCGGCTTCACTAGCGGGAGGGAATGAGCAGTTCTTC	CASSYESASLAGGNEQFF
TRBV27	TRBJ1-1	.	.	TGTGCCAGCAGGTCTACCGGGCCTGGGACTGAAGCTTTCTTT	CASRSTGPGTEAFF
TRBV11-3	TRBJ1-1	.	TRBD1	TGTGCCAGCAGCTTGGGACAGGGCGTGGAAGCTTTCTTT	CASSLGQGVEAFF
TRBV7-6	TRBJ2-1	.	.	TGTGCCAGCAGCCCGGCCGGGAGCTCCTACAATGAGCAGTTCTTC	CASSPAGSSYNEQFF
TRBV27	TRBJ1-4	.	TRBD1	TGTGCCAGCAGTTTATCCGGGACAGGGAGTGAAAAACTGTTTTTT	CASSLSGTGSEKLFF
TRBV29-1	TRBJ2-7	.	.	TGCAGCGTTGCGACAGGTTCAGCCGAGCAGTACTTC	CSVATGSAEQYF
TRBV12-3/TRBV12-4	TRBJ2-3	.	.	TGTGCCAGCAGTTTTTCGAGCACAGATACGCAGTATTTT	CASSFSSTDTQYF
TRBV5-5	TRBJ1-4	.	TRBD1	TGTGCCAGCAGCTTGGGGACGGGACAGCGCCATGAAAAACTGTTTTTT	CASSLGTGQRHEKLFF
TRBV11-3	TRBJ2-7	.	.	TGTGCCAGCAGCTTAGAAGGGCGGGAGCAGTACTTC	CASSLEGREQYF
TRBV12-3/TRBV12-4	TRBJ1-1	.	.	TGTGCCAGCAGCACGATAATGAACACTGAAGCTTTCTTT	CASSTIMNTEAFF
TRBV12-3/TRBV12-4	TRBJ2-7	.	.	TGTGCCAGCAGTCCAAGTGGTTACGAGCAGTACTTC	CASSPSGYEQYF
TRBV5-1	TRBJ2-3	.	TRBD1	TGCGCCAGCAGCAACGGAACAGGGGTTAGGTCAGATACGCAGTATTTT	CASSNGTGVRSDTQYF
TRBV7-2	TRBJ2-2	.	.	TGTGCCAGCAGCACCGGTTCACAGCTGAACACCGGGGAGCTGTTTTTT	CASSTGSQLNTGELFF
TRBV28	TRBJ1-5	.	.	TGTGCCAGCAGTTTAGGACGAAGCAATCAGCCCCAGCATTTT	CASSLGRSNQPQHF
TRBV6-6	TRBJ2-2	.	.	TGTGCCAGCAGTTCGGCTAGCACCGGGGAGCTGTTTTTT	CASSSASTGELFF
TRBV4-2	TRBJ2-5	.	.	TGTGCCAGCAGCCAATTCGAGGAGGCGGGCCACCTAAACCAAGAGACCCAGTACTTC	CASSQFEEAGHLNQETQYF
TRBV5-1	TRBJ2-1	.	.	TGCGCCAGCAGCTTGGATGTGAGCCAGTTTAACAATGAGCAGTTCTTC	CASSLDVSQFNNEQFF
TRBV7-2	TRBJ2-7	.	TRBD2	TGTGCCAGCAGTTCCTTTGGCGGACTAGTATACGAGCAGTACTTC	CASSSFGGLVYEQYF
TRBV7-2	TRBJ1-1	.	.	TGTGCCAGCAGCTTAGGGGGTATGGGGGTGAACACTGAAGCTTTCTTT	CASSLGGMGVNTEAFF
TRBV9	TRBJ1-1	few	.	TGTGCCAGCAGCCCTAGGGGGTTTTCAAACACTGAAGCTTTCTTT	CASSPRGFSNTEAFF
TRBV11-1	TRBJ2-3	.	TRBD2	TGTGCCAGCAGCCCGGGGGGGTTAGCGGTCACAGATACGCAGTATTTT	CASSPGGLAVTDTQYF
TRBV3-1/TRBV3-2	TRBJ2-4	.	TRBD2	TGTGCCAGCAGCCAAGATCTTCGACTAGCGGGAGGGCCGGGGTCCAAAAACATTCAGTACTTC	CASSQDLRLAGGPGSKNIQYF
TRBV6-1	TRBJ1-2	.	.	TGTGCCAGCAGTGATATGTTTCTCACGGGCTACACCTTC	CASSDMFLTGYTF
TRBV7-2	TRBJ2-5	.	.	TGTGCCAGCAGCTTAGCTGGATTCAATCCCCAGTACTTC	CASSLAGFNPQYF
TRBV6-5	TRBJ2-7	.	.	TGTGCCAGCAGAAGGGACGGGTCCTACGAGCAGTACTTC	CASRRDGSYEQYF
TRBV4-3	TRBJ1-2	.	.	TGCGCCAGCAGCCAAGTTGGGGACCTGGCCGTCTATGGCTACACCTTC	CASSQVGDLAVYGYTF
TRBV28	TRBJ1-2	.	.	TGTGCCAGCACCGCTGGGGCTGGGTATGGCTACACCTTC	CASTAGAGYGYTF
TRBV6-5	TRBJ2-2	.	.	TGTGCTAGTGGGCGGGACCACACCGGGGAGCTGTTTTTT	CASGRDHTGELFF
TRBV7-2	TRBJ2-2	.	.	TGTGCCAGCAGCTTAGTCCCAAACACCGGGGAGCTGTTTTTT	CASSLVPNTGELFF
TRBV7-2	TRBJ2-1	.	.	TGTGCCAGCAGCTTAGCGGGTTGGGGTGAGAGGCGGTTCTTC	CASSLAGWGERRFF
TRBV27	TRBJ2-7	.	TRBD2	TGTGCCAGCAGTTTTCTAGCGGATACCGAGCAGTACTTC	CASSFLADTEQYF
TRBV5-1	TRBJ2-3	.	TRBD2	TGCGCCAGCACCCGGGGGGTAGCGGATAAGTCCACAGATACGCAGTATTTT	CASTRGVADKSTDTQYF
TRBV18	TRBJ2-6	.	.	TGTGCCAGCTCATCGGGACTCTCGTCTGGGGCCAACGTCCTGACTTTC	CASSSGLSSGANVLTF
TRBV28	TRBJ2-4	.	TRBD1	TGTGCCACACAGACAGGGATAGCCAAAAACATTCAGTACTTC	CATQTGIAKNIQYF
TRBV28	TRBJ1-1	.	.	TGTGCCAGCAGTTTTGGGCTTAACACTGAAGCTTTCTTT	CASSFGLNTEAFF
TRBV3-1/TRBV3-2	TRBJ1-4	.	.	TGTGCCAGCAGCCATACAGGGACAACTAATGAAAAACTGTTTTTT	CASSHTGTTNEKLFF